This TCR beta chain is from a study of CD8 T cells in ankylosing spondylitis. Study conclusions and caveats: What appeared characteristic of ankylosing spondylitis blood was a TCR beta motif of 7 or 8 highly homologous variants.

One entry per CDR3 protein results from TCRdb running MiXCR on the 5' RACE reads. In the table there are a few hundred thousand distinct CDR3 sequences, 7% to 9% of which are singletons. This clonotype was detected a few times. The antigen is undetermined. This CDR3 spans 16 amino acids. Germline lookup yields CDR1 PRHDT and CDR2 FYEKMQ (reference sequence). The ends were cut back, 1 base at V and 2 bases at J, with 12 bases in the middle. The receptor's source is a male donor with ankylosing spondylitis. V gene TRBV13 combines with J gene TRBJ2-1; D tentatively fits TRBD1 or TRBD2 (5 bases each). The source material was blood, either unsorted or a sorted T cell fraction (not recorded which). The CDR3 DNA reads TGTGCCAGCAGCTTAGAGGGGAGCCCGACCTACAATGAGCAGTTCTTC. Protein: CASSLEGSPTYNEQFF.